Listed here are 21 T cell receptor beta chains from one sample, sequenced in a study of prognosis after radiotherapy for stage I lung cancer. From genomic DNA, two-round multiplex PCR was used to amplify TCR beta CDR3. Individual primers that were specific to each TRBV and TRBJ gene served in first-round PCR. TCRdb redid the calling of the multiplex PCR reads with MiXCR, one entry per CDR3 protein. The data contain roughly 25,000 distinct CDR3 sequences, under 40% of them singletons. The sample was PBMCs, taken before or after stereotactic body radiation therapy (not recorded which). The source is a donor over 45 with non-small cell lung cancer.

This clonotype was seen a handful of times. One base away lies a much larger clone, so this may be a sequencing read error. The genes are TRBV7-8 and TRBJ2-1; TRBD2 matches 11 bases. Germline values: CDR1 SGHVS, CDR2 FQNEAQ. The ends lost 4 bases at V and 0 bases at J; junction bases unmatched: 5. The CDR3 has 17 amino acids. The CDR3 protein is CASSSVTSGVSYNEQFF. Written as DNA, the CDR3 is TGTGCCAGCAGCTCGGTGACTAGCGGGGTCTCCTACAATGAGCAGTTCTTC.

The chain employs TRBV29-1 and TRBJ1-1, with D perhaps matching TRBD1 (6 bases). The CDR3 runs to 13 residues. With 7 bases removed from V and 0 bases from J, the gap between germline ends came to 12 bases. Germline loops: CDR1 SQVTM, CDR2 ANQGSEA. CDR3 loop: CSGRGAVNTEAFF. The CDR3 nucleotides are TGCAGCGGCAGGGGAGCGGTGAACACTGAAGCTTTCTTT. The full variable domain, completed using reference TRBV29-1 and TRBJ1-1, is SAVISQKPSRDICQRGTSLTIQCQVDSQVTMMFWYRQQPGQSLTLIATANQGSEATYESGFVIDKFPISRPNLTFSTLTVSNMSPEDSSIYLCSGRGAVNTEAFFGQGTRLTVV.

There are many counts of this clonotype. The V call is TRBV28, the J call TRBJ1-5; 10 bases line up with TRBD1. This CDR3 has 18 residues. Per the germline V gene, CDR1 is MDHEN and CDR2 is SYDVKM. V shed 4 bases and J 1 base; nucleotides not matched to a gene: 10. The CDR3 reads CASSSYAPGQGSNQPQHF. The CDR3 DNA follows: TGTGCCAGCAGTTCTTACGCTCCGGGACAGGGGAGCAATCAGCCCCAGCATTTT.

This clonotype has at least ten counts. The CDR3 DNA reads as TGTGCCTGGAGTGTACGGGCAAGGGCGACAGTGGGCACTGAAGCTTTCTTT. Residues: CAWSVRARATVGTEAFF. The gene calls are TRBV30 and TRBJ1-1; TRBD1 might be the D (5 bases). The CDR3 runs to 17 residues. V lost 0 bases to trimming and J lost 4 bases, with 21 bases between them. Germline V gene sequence: CDR1 GTSNPN, CDR2 SVGIG (reference sequence).

This clonotype has at least ten counts. This chain connects TRBV12-3 or TRBV12-4 to TRBJ2-5; D possibly corresponds to TRBD2 (6 bases). V was shortened by 3 bases and J by 5 bases, with 16 bases between the two germline ends. The CDR3 is 15 amino acids. The CDR3, as DNA: TGTGCCAGCAGTTTCTGGATAGGGGAGGCTGAGACCCAGTACTTC. This translates into CASSFWIGEAETQYF.

CDR3 region: CASTPQINYEQYF. CDR3 DNA: TGTGCCAGCACCCCCCAGATCAACTACGAGCAGTACTTC. The chain joins TRBV28 to TRBJ2-7; D unclear. The CDR3 runs 13 residues. Per the germline V gene, CDR1 is MDHEN and CDR2 is SYDVKM. V lost 7 bases, J lost 3 bases, and 13 bases lay in between.

At least ten counts were recorded for this clonotype. This chain connects TRBV6-1 to TRBJ1-2; D is unresolved. Trimming took off 4 bases at V and 5 bases at J, with 8 bases between the two ends. CDR3 length equals 12 residues. Germline CDR1 and CDR2: MNHNS and SASEGT. For the CDR3, the DNA is TGTGCCAGCAGTGTCTGGGATTATGGCTACACCTTC. Translated, it gives CASSVWDYGYTF.

The gene calls are TRBV20-1 and TRBJ1-4, with 7 positions matching TRBD1. The trim removed 6 bases at V and 0 bases at J, leaving 4 bases unmatched. In germline, CDR1 is DFQATT, CDR2 SNEGSKA (reference sequence). The CDR3 contains 14 residues. The DNA of the CDR3 is TGCAGTGCGTGGACAGGTGCAACTAATGAAAAACTGTTTTTT. Amino acid sequence: CSAWTGATNEKLFF.

Many counts were recorded for this clonotype. This may stem from a read error, because a much larger clone lies one nucleotide away. V is TRBV6-2 or TRBV6-3 and J is TRBJ1-5, with TRBD1 as a possible D gene (6 bases). The CDR3 runs 15 residues. V lost 8 bases, J lost 6 bases, and 20 bases lay in between. Germline V gives CDR1 MNHEY, CDR2 SVGEGT. CDR3 sequence reads: CASGDWQGRGQPQHF. For the CDR3, the DNA is TGTGCCAGCGGTGATTGGCAGGGGCGAGGTCAGCCCCAGCATTTT.

This clonotype appeared once. Its ends do not fully match the called genes, so a read error is possible. The rearrangement joins TRBV7-8 to TRBJ1-2; D is possibly TRBD1 (5 bases). The CDR3 contains 13 residues. The germline V gene encodes CDR1 SGHVS and CDR2 FQNEAQ. This chain's CDR3 is CAGSLSWGRGYTF. The DNA of the CDR3 is TGTGCCGGCAGCTTATCCTGGGGCCGGGGCTACACCTTC.

The chain couples TRBV5-5 to TRBJ1-2, with D unclear. Germline CDR1 and CDR2: SGHKS and YYEKEE (reference sequence). V was shortened by 4 bases and J by 5 bases, with 9 bases between the two germline ends. The CDR3 runs to 12 residues. The CDR3 nucleotides read TGTGCCAGCAGCCCTACGGGATATGGCTACACCTTC. This translates into CASSPTGYGYTF.

About this clonotype: A single base separates this from a much larger clone, so it may be a read error. The chain recombines TRBV7-9 with TRBJ2-7, with D hard to call. The CDR3 is made up of 15 amino acids. Trimming left V 5 bases short and J 2 bases short, with 16 bases between. Germline V CDR1 and CDR2: SEHNR, FQNEAQ (reference sequence). Written as DNA, the CDR3 is TGTGCCAGCAGCCCTCCTAGTAGTTCAGCCTACGAGCAGTACTTC. This codes for CASSPPSSSAYEQYF.

The rearrangement uses TRBV27 and TRBJ2-1; TRBD1 aligns across 8 bases. Germline CDR1 is MNHEY and CDR2 is SMNVEV (reference sequence). This CDR3 contains 16 residues. The V and J ends lost 5 bases and 7 bases, in that order; junction bases with no gene match: 13. DNA of the CDR3: TGTGCCAGCAGTACAATACACAGGGGGTTCGGGAATGAGCAGTTCTTC. Translated: CASSTIHRGFGNEQFF.

The chain uses TRBV11-2 and TRBJ2-5; perhaps TRBD2 as D (6 bases). Germline CDR1 reads SGHAT; CDR2 reads FQNNGV. V lost 5 bases to trimming and J lost 13 bases, with 17 bases between them. The CDR3 has 12 residues. CDR3 sequence reads: CASSVPSGAVYF. CDR3 bases: TGTGCCAGCAGCGTTCCTTCGGGAGCAGTGTACTTC.

This clonotype turned up a few times. This likely traces to a read error, being one base from a far larger clone. The final CDR3 position lacks the conserved phenylalanine or tryptophan, pointing to a likely read error. The chain has TRBV12-3 or TRBV12-4 and TRBJ2-3, with 9 bases aligning to TRBD2. The CDR3 length is 16 residues. With V trimmed by 6 bases and J by 0 bases, 7 bases remained unmatched. The CDR3 nucleotides read TGTGCCAGCAGCCCTGGACTAGCGTCTAGCACAGATACGCAGTATTTG. Translation gives CASSPGLASSTDTQYL.

This clonotype was detected ten times or more. The V call is TRBV11-2, the J call TRBJ2-1; TRBD2 matches at 10 bases. In germline, CDR1 is SGHAT, CDR2 FQNNGV. The CDR3 covers 17 residues. V shed 3 bases and J 8 bases; nucleotides not matched to a gene: 13. The CDR3 nucleotides read TGTGCCAGCAGCTTCGACTGGTCGGTAGCGGGAGGCTATGAGCAGTTCTTC. Protein: CASSFDWSVAGGYEQFF.

In this sample, this clonotype turned up many times. The rearrangement uses TRBV20-1 and TRBJ1-3; no firm D call. The germline V gene encodes CDR1 DFQATT and CDR2 SNEGSKA (reference sequence). The CDR3 totals 15 residues. The V and J ends lost 3 bases and 0 bases respectively, with 12 bases between them. The CDR3, as DNA: TGCAGTGCTAGGCCCCGCGGCCTCTCTGGAAACACCATATATTTT. Its protein product is CSARPRGLSGNTIYF.

The V call is TRBV6-9, the J call TRBJ1-2; D gene ambiguous. The CDR3 length is 14 residues. In germline, CDR1 is MNHGY, CDR2 SVAAGI. V was cut by 6 bases and J by 4 bases, with 15 bases left in between. The DNA for the CDR3 is TGTGCCAGCAGATATAACATGGGTCCCTATGGCTACACCTTC. Amino acids: CASRYNMGPYGYTF.

This clonotype was observed at least ten times. The junction shows a germline mismatch at one end, possibly a read error. The chain has TRBV5-1 and TRBJ2-6; weak D call: TRBD1 (7 bases). CDR1 and CDR2 (germline): SGHRS, YFSETQ. There are 19 residues in the CDR3. CDR3 nucleotide sequence: TGCGCCAGCAGCCTGTGGGCCAGGGGGGATTCCTCTGGGGCCAACATCCTGACTTTC. Encoded protein: CASSLWARGDSSGANILTF.

This clonotype occurred many times. The J gene is TRBJ1-5, the V gene TRBV6-5, with 7 nucleotides matching TRBD1. V lost 2 bases, J lost 5 bases, and 6 bases stayed unmatched. CDR1 and CDR2 (germline): MNHEY, SVGAGI. The CDR3 is 15 amino acids. The CDR3 region has the DNA TGTGCCAGCAGTTACACTACAGGGGCAGATCAGCCCCAGCATTTT. Its protein is CASSYTTGADQPQHF.

This clonotype was counted many times. DNA of the CDR3: TGTGCCAGTAGTCCCTTTTCGTCGCGGGAAAACTATGGCTACACCTTC. It codes for CASSPFSSRENYGYTF. This chain connects TRBV19 to TRBJ1-2; the D is unclear. CDR3 size: 16 residues. Trimming stripped 5 bases from V and 2 bases from J, with 18 bases between. Germline CDR1 and CDR2: LNHDA and SQIVND (reference sequence).